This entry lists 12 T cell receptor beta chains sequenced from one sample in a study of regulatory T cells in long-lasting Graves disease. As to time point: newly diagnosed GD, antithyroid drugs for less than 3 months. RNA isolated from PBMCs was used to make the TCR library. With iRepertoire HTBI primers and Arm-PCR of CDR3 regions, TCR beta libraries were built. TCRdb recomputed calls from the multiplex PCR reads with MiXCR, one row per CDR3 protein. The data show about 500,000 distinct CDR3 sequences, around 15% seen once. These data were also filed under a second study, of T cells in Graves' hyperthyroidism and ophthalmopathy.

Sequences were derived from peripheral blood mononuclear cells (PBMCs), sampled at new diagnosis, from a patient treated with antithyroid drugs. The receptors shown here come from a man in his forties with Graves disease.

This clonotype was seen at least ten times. The CDR3 region is CASRPVGVLAKNIQYF. In DNA, the CDR3 is TGTGCCAGCCGGCCCGTGGGGGTCTTAGCCAAAAACATTCAGTACTTC. This chain links TRBV6-1 with TRBJ2-4; D tentatively fits TRBD1 or TRBD2 (5 bases each). The germline CDR1 and CDR2 sequences are MNHNS and SASEGT. CDR3 length: 16 amino acids. Trimming removed 8 bases at V and 0 bases at J, with 17 bases between.

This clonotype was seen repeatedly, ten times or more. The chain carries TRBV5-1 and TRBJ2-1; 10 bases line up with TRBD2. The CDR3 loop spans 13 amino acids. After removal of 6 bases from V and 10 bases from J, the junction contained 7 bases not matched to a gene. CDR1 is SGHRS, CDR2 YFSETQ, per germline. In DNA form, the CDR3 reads TGCGCCAGCACGAAGCGGGAGGGCCGCGAGCAGTTCTTC. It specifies CASTKREGREQFF.

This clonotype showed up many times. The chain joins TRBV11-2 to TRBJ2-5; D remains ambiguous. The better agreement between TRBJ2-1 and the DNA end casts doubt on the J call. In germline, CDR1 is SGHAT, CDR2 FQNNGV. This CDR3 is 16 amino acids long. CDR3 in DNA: TGTGCCAGCAGCTTATCTATAATGTCCAGATTCGGTGAGCAGTTCTTC. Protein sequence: CASSLSIMSRFGEQFF.

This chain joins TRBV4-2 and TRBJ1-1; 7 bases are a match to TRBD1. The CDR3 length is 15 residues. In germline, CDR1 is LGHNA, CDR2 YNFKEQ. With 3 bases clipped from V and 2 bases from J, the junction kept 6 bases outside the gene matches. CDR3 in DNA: TGTGCCAGCAGCCACCAAAGACAGGGAAACACTGAAGCTTTCTTT. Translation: CASSHQRQGNTEAFF.

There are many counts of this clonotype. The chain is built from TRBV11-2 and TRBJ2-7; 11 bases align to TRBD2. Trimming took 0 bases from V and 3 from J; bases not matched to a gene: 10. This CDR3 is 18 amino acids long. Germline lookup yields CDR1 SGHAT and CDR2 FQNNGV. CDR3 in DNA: TGTGCCAGCAGCTTAGACTGGACTAGCGGGTCCCCAATCTACGAGCAGTACTTC. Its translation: CASSLDWTSGSPIYEQYF.

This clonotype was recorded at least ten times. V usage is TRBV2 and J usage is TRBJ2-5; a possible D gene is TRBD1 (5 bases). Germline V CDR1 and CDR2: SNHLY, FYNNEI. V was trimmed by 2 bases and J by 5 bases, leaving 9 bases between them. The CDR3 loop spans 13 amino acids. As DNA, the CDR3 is TGTGCCAGCAGTGAAATAGGGGTCGAGACCCAGTACTTC. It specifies CASSEIGVETQYF.

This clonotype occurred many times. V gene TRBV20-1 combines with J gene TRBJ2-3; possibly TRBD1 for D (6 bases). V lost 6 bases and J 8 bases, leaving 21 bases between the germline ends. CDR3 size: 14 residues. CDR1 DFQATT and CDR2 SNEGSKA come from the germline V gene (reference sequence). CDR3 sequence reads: CSANEGVGEGTQYF. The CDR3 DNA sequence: TGCAGTGCGAACGAGGGGGTCGGTGAGGGTACGCAGTATTTT.

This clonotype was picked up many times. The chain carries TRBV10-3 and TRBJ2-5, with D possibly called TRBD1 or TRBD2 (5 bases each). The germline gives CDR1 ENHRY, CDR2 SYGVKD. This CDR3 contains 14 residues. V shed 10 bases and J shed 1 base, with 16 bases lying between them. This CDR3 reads CASRGGDSQETQYF. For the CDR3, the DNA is TGTGCCAGCCGTGGGGGAGACAGCCAAGAGACCCAGTACTTC.

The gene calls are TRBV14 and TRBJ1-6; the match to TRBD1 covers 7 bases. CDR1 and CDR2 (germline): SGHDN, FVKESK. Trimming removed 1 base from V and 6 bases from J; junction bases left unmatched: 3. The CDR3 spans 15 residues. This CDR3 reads CASSQGQGVNSPLHF. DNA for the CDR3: TGTGCCAGCAGCCAAGGGCAGGGGGTTAATTCACCCCTCCACTTT.

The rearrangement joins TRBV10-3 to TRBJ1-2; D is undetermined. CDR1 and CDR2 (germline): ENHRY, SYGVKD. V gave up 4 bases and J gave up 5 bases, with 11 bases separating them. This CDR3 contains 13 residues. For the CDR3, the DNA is TGTGCCATCAGTGGAGCGGGTGGATATGGCTACACCTTC. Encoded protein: CAISGAGGYGYTF.

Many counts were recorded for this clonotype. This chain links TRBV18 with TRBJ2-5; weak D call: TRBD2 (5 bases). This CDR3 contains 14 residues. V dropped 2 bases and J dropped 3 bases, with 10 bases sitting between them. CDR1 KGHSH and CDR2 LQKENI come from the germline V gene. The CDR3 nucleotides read TGTGCCAGCTCACCAGGTCTGAGGGAAGAGACCCAGTACTTC. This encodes CASSPGLREETQYF.

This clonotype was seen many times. For the CDR3, the DNA is TGTGCCAGCAGGACGTGGGAGTCTTTCACAGATACGCAGTATTTT. Translating it yields CASRTWESFTDTQYF. The chain employs TRBV6-1 and TRBJ2-3, with D perhaps TRBD2 (5 bases). Germline CDR1 MNHNS, CDR2 SASEGT. Between the trimmed V and J ends, which lost 6 bases and 2 bases, there was a span of 15 bases. The CDR3 has 15 amino acids.